The 15 T cell receptor beta chains below come from one sample, sequenced in a study of graft-versus-host responses after intestinal transplantation. These receptors are not linked to any known antigen. Clones were sequenced by immunoSEQ multiplex PCR, and TCRdb holds only the in-frame ones, with some missing. The data hold 35,000 to 45,000 clones, with approximately 93% observed a single time. The material was unstimulated CD4+ T cells sorted from spleen or lymph node cells, obtained before transplant. Receptor source: a human donor who was the organ donor for an intestinal transplant.

The rearrangement joins TRBV27 to TRBJ2-3; D not certain. From germline, CDR1 is MNHEY and CDR2 SMNVEV (reference sequence). The CDR3 is 12 amino acids. Trimming cost V 4 bases and J 2 bases, with 4 bases left between them. CDR3 region: CASSSVTDTQYF. The CDR3 nucleotides are TGTGCCAGCAGTTCCGTCACAGATACGCAGTATTTT.

V and J are TRBV18 and TRBJ2-5; the D gene is possibly TRBD2 (5 bases). V lost 4 bases and J lost 4, with 7 bases in between. Germline V gives CDR1 KGHSH, CDR2 LQKENI. This CDR3 contains 12 residues. CDR3 nucleotide sequence: TGTGCCAGCTCACGGGAGCGAGAGACCCAGTACTTC. Protein: CASSRERETQYF. Full variable domain (remainder filled in from reference TRBV18 and TRBJ2-5): NAGVMQNPRHLVRRRGQEARLRCSPMKGHSHVYWYRQLPEEGLKFMVYLQKENIIDESGMPKERFSAEFPKEGPSILRIQQVVRGDSAAYFCASSRERETQYFGPGTRLLVL.

The rearrangement links TRBV5-1 to TRBJ2-2; 15 bases map to TRBD2. The CDR3 contains 19 residues. V shed 2 bases, J shed 4 bases, and the junction held 9 bases outside the gene matches. Germline values: CDR1 SGHRS, CDR2 YFSETQ. In DNA form, the CDR3 reads TGCGCCAGCAGCTTCCGGACTAGCGGGGGGGCCTTCGGCACCGGGGAGCTGTTTTTT. Translating it yields CASSFRTSGGAFGTGELFF.

The genes are TRBV2 and TRBJ2-7; D possibly matches TRBD1 or TRBD2 (5 bases each). V was cut by 8 bases and J by 1 base, with 15 bases left in between. The CDR3 spans 14 residues. The V gene's germline CDR1 is SNHLY and CDR2 FYNNEI. CDR3 in amino acids: CASRADRGSYEQYF. CDR3 nucleotides: TGTGCCAGCCGGGCAGACAGAGGGTCCTACGAGCAGTACTTC.

The chain recombines TRBV4-1 with TRBJ2-3; the match to TRBD2 covers 14 bases. With V trimmed by 0 bases and J by 6 bases, 5 bases remained unmatched. This CDR3 region has 17 residues. Germline assignment: CDR1 MGHRA and CDR2 YSYEKL. CDR3 in amino acids: CASSQDPGLAGADTQYF. CDR3 sequence (DNA): TGCGCCAGCAGCCAAGATCCGGGACTAGCGGGGGCGGATACGCAGTATTTT.

This clone was seen only once. The chain carries TRBV19 and TRBJ2-7, with 10 positions matching TRBD1. The length of the CDR3 is 14 residues. J lost 0 bases, V lost 5 bases, and 1 base had no gene match. Looked up from germline, CDR1 is LNHDA and CDR2 is SQIVND (reference sequence). The CDR3 is CASSGQGGSYEQYF. The CDR3 DNA is TGTGCCAGTAGTGGACAGGGGGGCTCCTACGAGCAGTACTTC.

The CDR3 DNA follows: TGTGCCAGCAGCTTAAGGGGGGCCCCCTACGAGCAGTACTTC. This gives the protein CASSLRGAPYEQYF. This chain connects TRBV7-2 to TRBJ2-7; D might be TRBD1 or TRBD2, each matching 6 bases. Germline CDR1 reads SGHTA; CDR2 reads FQGNSA. V shed 2 bases and J shed 2 bases, with 10 bases lying between them. The length of the CDR3 is 14 residues.

This chain uses TRBV11-2 with TRBJ1-4, with a weak D call TRBD1 (5 bases). CDR1 and CDR2 (germline): SGHAT, FQNNGV. V dropped 4 bases and J dropped 7 bases, with 13 bases sitting between them. The CDR3 totals 14 residues. The CDR3 is CASSSRYRGEKLFF. CDR3 nucleotides: TGTGCCAGCAGCTCACGATATAGGGGTGAAAAACTGTTTTTT.

J is TRBJ1-6 and V is TRBV28; 10 nucleotides match TRBD1. Germline trimming cut 5 bases from V and 7 bases from J; bases unmatched to any gene: 5. The CDR3 is made up of 15 amino acids. Germline V lookup: CDR1 MDHEN, CDR2 SYDVKM. CDR3 DNA: TGTGCCAGCAGTCAGGGGACAGGGGTCAATTCACCCCTCCACTTT. This translates into CASSQGTGVNSPLHF. The whole variable domain, remainder taken from reference TRBV28 and TRBJ1-6, is DVKVTQSSRYLVKRTGEKVFLECVQDMDHENMFWYRQDPGLGLRLIYFSYDVKMKEKGDIPEGYSVSREKKERFSLILESASTNQTSMYLCASSQGTGVNSPLHFGNGTRLTVT.

V and J are TRBV4-3 and TRBJ1-5, with 8 bases fitting TRBD1. This CDR3 comprises 16 residues. Germline-derived CDR1 and CDR2 are LGHNA and YSLEER. V shed 0 bases and J 2 bases; nucleotides not matched to a gene: 3. The DNA of the CDR3 is TGCGCCAGCAGCCAAGATTCCAGGGGGCGCAATCAGCCCCAGCATTTT. Encoded protein: CASSQDSRGRNQPQHF.

This chain uses TRBV30 with TRBJ1-3; 7 bases match TRBD1. After removal of 4 bases from V and 4 bases from J, the junction contained 10 bases not matched to a gene. CDR3 length: 15 amino acids. Germline CDR1 reads GTSNPN; CDR2 reads SVGIG (reference sequence). The CDR3 sequence: CAWNPLRGQGNTIYF. The CDR3 coding sequence is TGTGCCTGGAACCCCCTGAGGGGGCAGGGAAACACCATATATTTT.

This rearrangement joins TRBV5-6 to TRBJ1-2; 8 nucleotides match TRBD1. The CDR3 spans 14 residues. The trim removed 5 bases at V and 8 bases at J, leaving 11 bases unmatched. The germline CDR1 and CDR2 sequences are SGHDT and YYEEEE. As DNA, the CDR3 is TGTGCCAGCAGTTTAACGGACAGGGTAGCCGGCTACACCTTC. Its translation is CASSLTDRVAGYTF. Full variable domain (outside the CDR3, taken from reference TRBV5-6 and TRBJ1-2): DAGVTQSPTHLIKTRGQQVTLRCSPKSGHDTVSWYQQALGQGPQFIFQYYEEEERQRGNFPDRFSGHQFPNYSSELNVNALLLGDSALYLCASSLTDRVAGYTFGSGTRLTVV.

V usage is TRBV9 and J usage is TRBJ2-7, with unresolved D. Deletions cut 0 bases from V and 6 bases from J, with 13 bases between. Germline CDR1 and CDR2: SGDLS and YYNGEE. This CDR3 region has 14 residues. CDR3: CASSVDGPPSEQYF. DNA for the CDR3: TGTGCCAGCAGCGTAGATGGACCACCTTCCGAGCAGTACTTC.

The chain uses TRBV5-1 and TRBJ1-2; TRBD1 is a possible D gene (6 bases). The CDR3 runs 15 residues. CDR1 and CDR2 (germline): SGHRS, YFSETQ. With 1 base removed from V and 4 bases from J, the gap between germline ends came to 14 bases. The CDR3: CASSLSMAGVYGYTF. DNA of the CDR3: TGCGCCAGCAGCTTGTCCATGGCAGGGGTCTATGGCTACACCTTC.

This chain uses TRBV4-3 with TRBJ1-3; possible D gene TRBD1, 6 bases. The germline CDR1 and CDR2 sequences are LGHNA and YSLEER. There are 17 residues in the CDR3. V was cut by 0 bases and J by 2 bases, with 14 bases left in between. The CDR3 loop reads CASSQDLNRVAGNTIYF. For the CDR3, the DNA is TGCGCCAGCAGCCAAGATCTAAACAGGGTCGCTGGAAACACCATATATTTT.